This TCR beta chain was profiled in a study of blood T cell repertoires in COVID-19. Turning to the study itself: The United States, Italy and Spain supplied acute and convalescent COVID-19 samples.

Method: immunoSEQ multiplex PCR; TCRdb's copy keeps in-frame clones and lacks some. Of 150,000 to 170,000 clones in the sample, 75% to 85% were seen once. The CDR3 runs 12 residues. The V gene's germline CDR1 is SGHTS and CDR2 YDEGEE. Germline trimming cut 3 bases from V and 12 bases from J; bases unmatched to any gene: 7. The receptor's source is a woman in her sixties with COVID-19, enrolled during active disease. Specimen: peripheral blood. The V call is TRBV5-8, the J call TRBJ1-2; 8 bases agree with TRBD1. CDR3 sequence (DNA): TGTGCCAGCAGCTGGACAGGGTTGGTAAACACCTTC. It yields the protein CASSWTGLVNTF. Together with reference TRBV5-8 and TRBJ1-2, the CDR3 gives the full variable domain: EAGVTQSPTHLIKTRGQQATLRCSPISGHTSVYWYQQALGLGLQFLLWYDEGEERNRGNFPPRFSGRQFPNYSSELNVNALELEDSALYLCASSWTGLVNTFGSGTRLTVV.